This T cell receptor (beta chain) is drawn from a study of PD-L1 blockade in urothelial cancer. Background on the study: It was in 2014 that patients started atezolizumab at 1,200 mg intravenously every 3 weeks. Prior chemotherapy in patients spanned 0 to 3 regimens.

Anywhere from 1 to 8 samples came from each patient, spanning pretreatment and on-treatment. The CDR3 length is 16 residues. Trimming cost V 7 bases and J 3 bases; bases outside gene matches: 9. The germline V gene encodes CDR1 SNHLY and CDR2 FYNNEI. The data were produced by immunoSEQ multiplex PCR, yet TCRdb's version contains in-frame clones alone and is incomplete. Among some 80,000 clones listed, about 85% were seen once. The sample was PBMCs, taken around atezolizumab (anti-PD-L1) treatment. V gene TRBV2 combines with J gene TRBJ2-7; 13 nucleotides line up with TRBD2. This receptor was obtained from a woman aged 70-85 years with urothelial cancer. The CDR3 region is CASTRTSGGLLYEQYF. Written as DNA, the CDR3 is TGTGCCAGCACGCGGACTAGCGGGGGATTACTCTACGAGCAGTACTTC.